Following are 17 T cell receptor beta chains from one sample sequenced in a study of cytomegalovirus exposure and HLA in healthy donors. In the PCR, 60 Vbeta and 13 Jbeta primers were used. Sequencing used immunoSEQ multiplex PCR; TCRdb keeps in-frame clones, though not all of them. Of about 78,000 clones detected, around three quarters appear once; the ten largest clones hold 1.1%. The sequencing sample was made of PBMCs. The receptor set was obtained from a male donor in good health and CMV-seronegative.

This sequence joins TRBV7-9 and TRBJ2-5, with 13 bases matching TRBD2. CDR1 and CDR2 from the germline V gene are SEHNR and FQNEAQ (reference sequence). The CDR3 contains 14 residues. V gave up 10 bases and J gave up 2 bases; unmatched junction bases: 4. The CDR3 is CATGLAGVQETQYF. The CDR3 DNA reads as TGTGCCACCGGACTAGCGGGGGTTCAAGAGACCCAGTACTTC.

Note on this clone: Relative to the germline gene, one junction end is altered; a read error may explain this. The chain has TRBV5-6 and TRBJ1-2, with 7 bases identical to TRBD1. Germline assignment: CDR1 SGHDT and CDR2 YYEEEE. This CDR3 contains 15 residues. CDR3 loop: CASSPLGQNNYGYPF. For the CDR3, the DNA is TGTGCCAGCAGCCCCTTGGGACAGAATAACTATGGCTACCCCTTC.

A few counts support this clone. The chain combines TRBV2 with TRBJ2-5; 13 bases match TRBD2. Judging by the DNA end, TRBJ2-7 fits better; the J call may be wrong. Germline assignment: CDR1 SNHLY and CDR2 FYNNEI. CDR3 length: 17 amino acids. CDR3 sequence: CASSGTSGSALSYEQYF. The CDR3 coding sequence is TGTGCCAGCAGTGGGACTAGCGGGAGTGCCCTATCCTACGAGCAGTACTTC.

The rearrangement links TRBV11-2 to TRBJ2-3, with 12 nucleotides matching TRBD2. This CDR3 region has 16 residues. The V and J ends lost 0 bases and 6 bases, in that order; junction bases with no gene match: 4. CDR1 is SGHAT and CDR2 is FQNNGV in the germline V gene. The CDR3 spells CASSLDLAGGADTQYF. The CDR3 region has the DNA TGTGCCAGCAGCTTAGACCTAGCGGGAGGGGCGGATACGCAGTATTTT.

This clone was counted a single time. The chain uses TRBV2 and TRBJ1-4, with 9 bases lining up with TRBD1. The V gene end was trimmed by 7 bases and the J gene end by 7 bases; junction bases not matched to a gene: 4. The germline V gene has CDR1 SNHLY and CDR2 FYNNEI. The CDR3 covers 13 residues. CDR3 in amino acids: CASTGTGTEKLFF. The CDR3 bases are TGTGCCAGCACCGGGACAGGGACTGAAAAACTGTTTTTT.

The V and J genes are TRBV4-3 and TRBJ2-7; possibly TRBD1 for D (6 bases). The CDR3 runs to 15 residues. Germline lookup yields CDR1 LGHNA and CDR2 YSLEER. Deletions cut 2 bases from V and 2 bases from J, with 13 bases between. CDR3 loop: CASSQLRDTAYEQYF. The CDR3 nucleotides are TGCGCCAGCAGCCAACTCCGGGACACCGCCTACGAGCAGTACTTC.

This rearrangement joins TRBV28 to TRBJ2-5, with 8 bases identical to TRBD2. CDR1 and CDR2 (germline): MDHEN, SYDVKM. Unmatched junction bases numbered 8, after V lost 7 bases and J lost 1 base. The CDR3 length is 15 residues. This CDR3 is CASTGGASFQETQYF. The CDR3 nucleotides read TGTGCCAGCACCGGGGGGGCCTCTTTCCAAGAGACCCAGTACTTC.

This clone was counted only a few times. V gene TRBV6-1 combines with J gene TRBJ1-5; D is unclear. Between the trimmed V and J ends, which lost 4 bases and 1 base, there was a span of 5 bases. CDR3 length equals 13 residues. CDR1 and CDR2 from the germline V gene are MNHNS and SASEGT. The CDR3 sequence: CASSVESNQPQHF. CDR3 bases: TGTGCCAGCAGTGTGGAGAGCAATCAGCCCCAGCATTTT.

This clone was observed a single time. Other DNA sequences of this sample code for an identical CDR3. The rearrangement links TRBV6-4 to TRBJ1-5, with D unclear. This CDR3 is 13 amino acids long. Trimming pared 5 bases from V and 6 bases from J, leaving 11 bases between. CDR1 is MRHNA and CDR2 is SNTAGT in the germline V gene. For the CDR3, the DNA is TGTGCCAGCAGTCTTGAGGCTGGTCAGCCCCAGCATTTT. Amino acid sequence: CASSLEAGQPQHF.

The rearrangement uses TRBV4-2 and TRBJ2-5, with TRBD1 matching over 9 bases. Germline trimming cut 6 bases from V and 2 bases from J; bases unmatched to any gene: 10. The germline V gene has CDR1 LGHNA and CDR2 YNFKEQ. The length of the CDR3 is 16 residues. The CDR3 DNA follows: TGTGCCAGCAGTCTTAGGGACAGGGCGTCGCAAGAGACCCAGTACTTC. Translating it yields CASSLRDRASQETQYF.

This chain uses TRBV2 with TRBJ1-5, with 8 bases matching TRBD1. V lost 7 bases to trimming and J lost 5 bases; unmatched junction nucleotides: 7. The CDR3 extends over 14 amino acids. From germline, CDR1 is SNHLY and CDR2 FYNNEI. CDR3 nucleotides: TGTGCCAGCAATCCGGGACAGGTCGATCAGCCCCAGCATTTT. Amino acids: CASNPGQVDQPQHF.

The J gene is TRBJ2-1, the V gene TRBV7-9; D is perhaps TRBD2 (5 bases). The CDR3 extends over 14 amino acids. V was pared by 5 bases and J by 7 bases, with 15 bases between. The V gene's germline CDR1 is SEHNR and CDR2 FQNEAQ (reference sequence). The CDR3 nucleotides are TGTGCCAGCAGCCCGACGTTCTCGGGGAATGAGCAGTTCTTC. This gives the protein CASSPTFSGNEQFF. The full variable domain, its missing parts supplied by reference TRBV7-9 and TRBJ2-1, is DTGVSQNPRHKITKRGQNVTFRCDPISEHNRLYWYRQTLGQGPEFLTYFQNEAQLEKSRLLSDRFSAERPKGSFSTLEIQRTEQGDSAMYLCASSPTFSGNEQFFGPGTRLTVL.

The chain combines TRBV28 with TRBJ1-5; no clear D gene. The CDR3 has 14 residues. The V end was cut by 4 bases, the J end by 0 bases, with 7 bases between. The germline V gene has CDR1 MDHEN and CDR2 SYDVKM. The CDR3 is CASSWSNSNQPQHF. The CDR3 DNA reads as TGTGCCAGCAGTTGGAGTAATAGCAATCAGCCCCAGCATTTT.

The chain has TRBV29-1 and TRBJ1-1; 9 bases are a match to TRBD1. The CDR3 runs to 14 residues. From germline, CDR1 is SQVTM and CDR2 ANQGSEA. J gave up 0 bases and V 7 bases, and 6 bases lay outside the gene matches. Here the CDR3 reads CSAGTGLMNTEAFF. The DNA of the CDR3 is TGCAGCGCCGGGACAGGGCTAATGAACACTGAAGCTTTCTTT.

The chain carries TRBV13 and TRBJ1-1; TRBD1 matches 9 bases. Unmatched junction bases numbered 7, after V lost 5 bases and J lost 0 bases. The CDR3 length is 16 residues. CDR1 is PRHDT, CDR2 FYEKMQ, per germline (reference sequence). The CDR3 loop is CASSPGTGFMNTEAFF. The CDR3 DNA sequence: TGTGCCAGCAGCCCCGGGACAGGGTTCATGAACACTGAAGCTTTCTTT.

The J gene is TRBJ2-3, the V gene TRBV30, with a possible D match to TRBD2 (6 bases). V was clipped by 2 bases and J by 7 bases, with 16 bases between them. The germline V gene has CDR1 GTSNPN and CDR2 SVGIG (reference sequence). The CDR3 sequence is 14 residues long. The DNA for the CDR3 is TGTGCCTGGAGTAATAGCGGTCCGTTAAATACGCAGTATTTT. Protein: CAWSNSGPLNTQYF.

V gene TRBV19 combines with J gene TRBJ2-7; D is uncertain. In germline, CDR1 is LNHDA, CDR2 SQIVND (reference sequence). Trimming took off 2 bases at V and 0 bases at J, with 11 bases between the two ends. This CDR3 is 15 amino acids long. CDR3 sequence (DNA): TGTGCCAGTAGTATAACGTCGAAGAGCTCCTACGAGCAGTACTTC. It codes for CASSITSKSSYEQYF.